This record covers a single T cell receptor (beta chain). Its cognate antigen is unknown. This sample's TCRbeta library carried unique molecular identifier barcodes. MiXCR was run by TCRdb on the PCR reads, yielding one entry per CDR3 protein. The sample shows about a million distinct CDR3 sequences, around 30% of them seen only once. The record originates from a study of T-cell reconstitution after alpha-beta-depleted transplantation in children. Study results and caveats: At around two months after transplant, the alpha-beta T cells were reportedly derived from several hundred expanded clones that came from non-depleted graft cells.

The CDR3 runs 22 residues. V lost 2 bases, J lost 1 base, and 20 bases stayed unmatched. Per the germline V gene, CDR1 is SGHRS and CDR2 is YFSETQ. This sequence was found in a boy less than two years old who had a stem cell transplant for SCID, so the T cells may come from the graft donor. This rearrangement joins TRBV5-1 to TRBJ2-2, with 10 bases lining up with TRBD2. Sequencing used PBMCs, mostly from graft donor cells, obtained 360 days after TCRalphabeta/CD19-depleted stem cell transplant. The CDR3 nucleotides are TGCGCCAGCAGCTTTGACGGGGCCCGAACCCTAGCGGGGGTTCTGAACACCGGGGAGCTGTTTTTT. This codes for CASSFDGARTLAGVLNTGELFF.